Following are 9 T cell receptor beta chains from one sample sequenced in a study of T cells expressing NK-cell markers. From the 5' RACE reads, TCRdb lists one entry per CDR3 protein and no DNA. The sample data list about 160,000 distinct CDR3 sequences. Sequences were obtained from blood T cells: a sorted CD56 or NKG2C T cell subset, CD4+ or CD8+ T cells, or bulk PBMC T cells (not recorded which). These receptor sequences come from a woman between 18 and 70 years old in good health.

This rearrangement joins TRBV6-5 to TRBJ1-2. Looked up from germline, CDR1 is MNHEY and CDR2 is SVGAGI. The CDR3 length is 12 residues. The CDR3 sequence is CASSREGYGYTF.

The chain is built from TRBV20-1 and TRBJ2-5; the TCRdb call, TRBD1, lacks DNA for checking. The CDR3 is 16 amino acids. Germline V gene sequence: CDR1 DFQATT, CDR2 SNEGSKA (reference sequence). The CDR3 spells CSAFGVSGPLAETQYF.

This chain links TRBV2 with TRBJ2-7. Germline V gives CDR1 SNHLY, CDR2 FYNNEI. This CDR3 has 16 amino acids. CDR3: CASSFLEARSSYEQYF.

The V gene is TRBV9, the J gene TRBJ2-7. The CDR3 contains 14 residues. CDR1 and CDR2 from the germline V gene are SGDLS and YYNGEE. CDR3 residues: CASSVESISYEQYF.

The gene calls are TRBV12-3 or TRBV12-4 and TRBJ1-5; with no DNA, the TCRdb D assignment of TRBD1 cannot be verified. The CDR3 runs 15 residues. The CDR3 here is CASSFGQGGNQPQHF.

The chain is built from TRBV7-3 and TRBJ2-2; TCRdb indicates TRBD2, and absent DNA this call remains unverified. CDR3 length equals 16 residues. Germline lookup yields CDR1 SGHTA and CDR2 FQGTGA. CDR3 sequence: CASSLRPGTSPGELFF.

V usage is TRBV12-3 or TRBV12-4 and J usage is TRBJ2-7; TCRdb picks TRBD1, but there is no DNA to check that call. This CDR3 region has 15 residues. The CDR3 spells CASSLSPAVSYEQYF.

This chain's CDR3 is CAWSVLGAYTGELFF. This chain links TRBV30 with TRBJ2-2. There are 15 residues in the CDR3. CDR1 is GTSNPN and CDR2 is SVGIG in the germline V gene (reference sequence).

The rearrangement links TRBV6-1 to TRBJ2-2; no DNA is available, so the TRBD2 call from TCRdb remains unchecked. The CDR3 extends over 15 amino acids. Looked up from germline, CDR1 is MNHNS and CDR2 is SASEGT. CDR3 sequence: CASSKEGPSTGELFF.